This entry is about one TCR beta chain. The antigen remains undetermined. These data belong to a study of blood T cells in healthy people across ages. The study's findings and limits: Versus aged donors, long-lived donors had higher diversity and more naive CD4+ cells.

Using a J-beta primer mix together with a sample-barcoded 5' primer, a second PCR was run for about 6 to 12 cycles. Every single cDNA molecule received a tag from a template-switch adaptor with 12 random nucleotides. One entry per CDR3 protein, called by TCRdb with MiXCR from the 5' RACE reads. The sample lists under 2,000,000 distinct CDR3 sequences, around half occurring once. Isolation recovered at least 6 million PBMCs from every sample. The germline gives CDR1 MGHDK, CDR2 SYGVNS. This CDR3 spans 16 amino acids. The V gene lost 5 bases and the J gene lost 5 bases, with 21 bases spanning the gap. V is TRBV25-1 and J is TRBJ2-5, with D tentatively TRBD2 (7 bases). The specimen was blood. This clonotype was sampled from a woman between 40 and 50 years old in good health. The CDR3 region has the DNA TGTGCCAGCAGTACACAGGGCCGCGGGGGCAGTGAGACCCAGTACTTC. Protein sequence: CASSTQGRGGSETQYF.